This T cell receptor (beta chain) is drawn from a study of T cells in Graves' hyperthyroidism and ophthalmopathy. Overall study results and limits: Also found in blood were most expanded thyroid clonotypes above 0.001. A model using 13 V-J features told ophthalmopathy apart from stable hyperthyroidism.

The germline gives CDR1 MNHEY, CDR2 SVGEGT. The V end was cut by 5 bases, the J end by 6 bases, with 20 bases between. This CDR3 has 15 residues. From RNA transcripts, TCR beta CDR3 regions were amplified. HTBI primers drove first-round RT-PCR of the TCR CDR3. TCRdb re-called the multiplex PCR reads through MiXCR, storing one row per CDR3 protein. The profile shows 300,000 to 450,000 distinct CDR3 sequences, more than 12% of them singletons. Recently diagnosed hyperthyroidism of less than 2 months' duration affected patients aged 18 to 65. The study left out patients who had uncontrolled infection, other autoimmune disease, pregnancy or lactation. This clonotype was recorded many times. Its antigen is not identified.

This chain joins TRBV6-2 or TRBV6-3 and TRBJ2-7, with D perhaps TRBD1 (6 bases). The source of this sequence is a woman aged 30 to 39 with Graves' hyperthyroidism. The source material was blood. CDR3 amino acids: CASSRQVPALGEQYF. The CDR3 DNA sequence: TGTGCCAGCAGTCGACAGGTCCCAGCGTTGGGCGAGCAGTACTTC.